This T cell receptor beta chain stems from a study of beta chain features in type 1 diabetes. V dropped 6 bases and J dropped 1 base, with 18 bases sitting between them. CDR1 and CDR2 (germline): KGHSH, LQKENI. The CDR3 runs to 16 residues. Sequenced material consisted of expressed TCRB transcripts (all of the isolated RNA was reverse transcribed). Repertoires were generated with immunoSEQ multiplex PCR, while TCRdb's copy carries only in-frame clones and drops some. The sample has hundreds of thousands of clones, around 15% seen once. Concerning this clone: Its antigen is unidentified.

Study-wide points: PCR might favor shorter templates, but any such skew would affect patients and controls equally. Across all four CD4+ subsets, people with type 1 diabetes showed modestly shorter TCRB CDR3s.

The sequenced sample consisted of naive CD4+ T cells from blood. The sequence derives from a man between 18 and 29 years old with type 1 diabetes. The chain recombines TRBV18 with TRBJ2-5, with a weak D call TRBD1 (6 bases). Written as DNA, the CDR3 is TGTGCCAGCTCGCTTAACAGGGAAGTCATCCAAGAGACCCAGTACTTC. Translated: CASSLNREVIQETQYF.